Shown below are 3 T cell receptor beta chains from a single sample sequenced in a study of neurological immune-mediated disorders. TCRdb recomputed calls from the 5' RACE reads with MiXCR, one row per CDR3 protein. The sample holds tens of thousands of distinct CDR3 sequences, 5% to 6% seen once. The sequencing sample was made of PBMCs. These receptors came from a woman in her thirties with multiple sclerosis.

The table lists this clonotype with a few counts. This chain connects TRBV5-1 to TRBJ1-3; the D gene is possibly TRBD1 (6 bases). Germline V CDR1 and CDR2: SGHRS, YFSETQ. The CDR3 contains 15 residues. V lost 0 bases and J 4 bases, leaving 11 bases between the germline ends. CDR3 sequence (DNA): TGCGCCAGCAGCTTGGCCGAAGGGACAGGAAACACCATATATTTT. Protein: CASSLAEGTGNTIYF.

Here the CDR3 DNA reads TGCAGTGCTTGGACTAGCGGGGGGGGCCGCACAGATACGCAGTATTTT. As protein: CSAWTSGGGRTDTQYF. The chain is built from TRBV20-1 and TRBJ2-3, with 15 bases that match TRBD2. This CDR3 has 16 residues. CDR1 DFQATT and CDR2 SNEGSKA come from the germline V gene (reference sequence). V was pared by 5 bases and J by 1 base, with 4 bases of the junction left unmatched.

This clonotype was seen repeatedly, ten times or more. The V and J genes are TRBV10-3 and TRBJ2-2, with TRBD1 matching over 7 bases. The ends lost 9 bases at V and 5 bases at J; junction bases unmatched: 9. The CDR3 runs 14 residues. Germline CDR1 is ENHRY and CDR2 is SYGVKD. In DNA form, the CDR3 reads TGTGCCATAACTGACAGGGATGGAACCGGGGAGCTGTTTTTT. This encodes CAITDRDGTGELFF.